This T cell receptor beta chain was observed in a study of T cell changes during pregnancy in multiple sclerosis (dated by TCRdb to about 2019). Describing the broader study: In women with multiple sclerosis, the researchers looked at how the T cell repertoire shifted as pregnancy progressed.

The CDR3 numbers 13 residues from cysteine through phenylalanine. Only the CDR3 DNA is retained, 39 bases long and in frame from the first base. Cut back by 7 bases and 1 base, the V and J ends lie 11 bases apart. The CDR1 and CDR2 encoded by the germline V gene are SNHLY and FYNNEI. Concerning this clone: The antigen it recognizes is unknown. The sample holds no much larger clone one base away, and base qualities are not on file.

The protocol used for the library was the immunoSEQ multiplex PCR assay. TCRdb provides this immuneACCESS table in a form limited to in-frame rearrangements. Some clones are lacking; in checked studies, under half of them reflect an unresolved V gene, and why the rest are absent is not known. A total of fewer than 25,000 clones appear in this sample, about 89% of them only once. In total, the top ten clones hold around 7% of the sample. The V gene is TRBV2 and the J gene is TRBJ2-7, with TRBD1 tentatively as D gene (5 bases match). The TCR originated in a female donor with multiple sclerosis, enrolled in a pregnancy study. Source: CD8+ T cells from peripheral blood mononuclear cells, taken in the first trimester of pregnancy. For the CDR3, the sequence is CASTPTESYEQYF. DNA sequence: TGTGCCAGCACTCCGACAGAGTCCTACGAGCAGTACTTC. With all but the CDR3 taken from the reference TRBV2 and TRBJ2-7 genes, the full variable domain is: EPEVTQTPSHQVTQMGQEVILRCVPISNHLYFYWYRQILGQKVEFLVSFYNNEISEKSEIFDDQFSVERPDGSNFTLKIRSTKLEDSAMYFCASTPTESYEQYFGPGTRLTVT.